Presented here are 7 T cell receptor beta chains from one specimen sequenced in a study of cytomegalovirus exposure and HLA in healthy donors (dated by TCRdb to the late 2010s). The method was the immunoSEQ multiplex PCR assay. For the multiplex PCR, a mixture combining 60 forward primers for TCR Vbeta segments and 13 reverse primers for TCR Jbeta segments was used. TCRdb obtained this table from immuneACCESS and retained in-frame rearrangements with V and J assigned. These tables miss some clones; where compared with another copy, unresolved V genes account for less than half of the shortfall, and the remainder is unexplained. The sample has 140,000 to 150,000 clones on record, 77% of them singletons. The ten most abundant clones make up about 3.7% of the sample. Sequenced material: PBMCs. These receptors came from a male donor in good health and CMV-seronegative.

The genes are TRBV19 and TRBJ2-7; possibly TRBD1 for D (6 bases). The CDR3 extends over 15 amino acids. Between the trimmed V and J ends, which lost 0 bases and 2 bases, there was a span of 11 bases. The germline CDR1 and CDR2 sequences are LNHDA and SQIVND (reference sequence). The CDR3 reads CASSIESGQTYEQYF. DNA for the CDR3: TGTGCCAGTAGTATAGAAAGTGGACAGACCTACGAGCAGTACTTC. Full variable domain (rest looked up from reference TRBV19 and TRBJ2-7): DGGITQSPKYLFRKEGQNVTLSCEQNLNHDAMYWYRQDPGQGLRLIYYSQIVNDFQKGDIAEGYSVSREKKESFPLTVTSAQKNPTAFYLCASSIESGQTYEQYFGPGTRLTVT.

The chain has TRBV30 and TRBJ2-3; the D gene is possibly TRBD2 (5 bases). Germline values: CDR1 GTSNPN, CDR2 SVGIG (reference sequence). The germline V and J ends were trimmed by 0 bases and 2 bases, with 9 bases remaining between them. The CDR3 sequence is 14 residues long. CDR3 coding DNA: TGTGCCTGGAGTGTGGGCGGGTACACAGATACGCAGTATTTT. Amino acids: CAWSVGGYTDTQYF.

The gene calls are TRBV2 and TRBJ2-4; D may be TRBD2 (6 bases). Trimming took 7 bases from V and 0 from J, leaving 10 bases between them. The CDR3 has 14 residues. Germline CDR1 SNHLY, CDR2 FYNNEI. The CDR3 nucleotides are TGTGCCAGCACCCCGGGACTAGCCAAAAACATTCAGTACTTC. Translation: CASTPGLAKNIQYF.

The chain joins TRBV6-4 to TRBJ1-1, with D hard to call. The CDR3 loop spans 16 amino acids. From germline, CDR1 is MRHNA and CDR2 SNTAGT. Trimming removed 3 bases at V and 0 bases at J, with 14 bases between. As DNA, the CDR3 is TGTGCCAGCAGTGATGAGGAACGGCCCTTGAACACTGAAGCTTTCTTT. The encoded protein is CASSDEERPLNTEAFF.

The chain employs TRBV6-1 and TRBJ2-1; a possible D gene is TRBD2 (6 bases). Trimming removed 6 bases from V and 6 bases from J, with 15 bases in between. CDR1 and CDR2 from the germline V gene are MNHNS and SASEGT. The length of the CDR3 is 14 residues. The CDR3 DNA sequence: TGTGCCAGCAGACGGGACTCTAAGGTCAATGAGCAGTTCTTC. Translated: CASRRDSKVNEQFF.

V is TRBV4-1 and J is TRBJ1-1; D is ambiguous. CDR1 and CDR2 (germline): MGHRA, YSYEKL. The CDR3 consists of 13 residues. Trimming cost V 0 bases and J 6 bases, with 8 bases left between them. The CDR3 loop is CASSQDGRSEAFF. The CDR3 DNA sequence: TGCGCCAGCAGCCAAGATGGGCGCTCTGAAGCTTTCTTT.

The chain joins TRBV4-3 to TRBJ2-7; weak D call: TRBD2 (5 bases). Per germline, CDR1 LGHNA and CDR2 YSLEER. Trimming pared 4 bases from V and 3 bases from J, leaving 10 bases between. CDR3 length: 13 amino acids. CDR3 DNA sequence: TGCGCCAGCAGCCGCCCCGGAGGCTACGAGCAGTACTTC. This sequence encodes CASSRPGGYEQYF.